Following are 26 T cell receptor beta chains from one sample sequenced in a study of PD-1 blockade in classical Hodgkin lymphoma. The time point was: cycle 4 day 1 (C4D1), after more than five weeks of nivolumab. All trial patients relapsed after autologous stem cell transplantation. Using immunoSEQ multiplex PCR, the repertoire was profiled, and TCRdb retains in-frame clones only, with some absent. Counted here are around 35,000 clones, 72% occurring once; the ten biggest clones make up more than 3%. The material was peripheral blood mononuclear cells (PBMCs), obtained before the fourth cycle of nivolumab. These TCRs come from a human donor with classical Hodgkin lymphoma.

This clone was picked up a small number of times. The chain carries TRBV5-6 and TRBJ1-1; unclear D gene. The germline gives CDR1 SGHDT, CDR2 YYEEEE. This CDR3 contains 15 residues. Trimming removed 2 bases at V and 1 base at J, with 12 bases between. The CDR3 DNA reads TGTGCCAGCAGCTTTGGGCCTTTGGAGAACACTGAAGCTTTCTTT. Translation: CASSFGPLENTEAFF.

This clone occurred a few times. J is TRBJ2-1 and V is TRBV7-8, with D tentatively TRBD1 (6 bases). The CDR3 runs 15 residues. Looked up from germline, CDR1 is SGHVS and CDR2 is FQNEAQ. V lost 6 bases, J lost 0 bases, and 12 bases lay in between. In DNA, the CDR3 is TGTGCCAGCAGAAAAACAGGGAGCTCCTACAATGAGCAGTTCTTC. Translated: CASRKTGSSYNEQFF.

The gene calls are TRBV30 and TRBJ2-1; tentatively, D is TRBD2 (6 bases). Germline CDR1 reads GTSNPN; CDR2 reads SVGIG (reference sequence). The CDR3 runs to 15 residues. Trimming removed 4 bases at V and 9 bases at J, with 22 bases between. CDR3: CAWTLSGYGGGEQFF. The DNA for the CDR3 is TGTGCCTGGACCCTATCTGGGTATGGGGGAGGTGAGCAGTTCTTC. Full variable domain (outside the CDR3, taken from reference TRBV30 and TRBJ2-1): SQTIHQWPATLVQPVGSPLSLECTVEGTSNPNLYWYRQAAGRGLQLLFYSVGIGQISSEVPQNLSASRPQDRQFILSSKKLLLSDSGFYLCAWTLSGYGGGEQFFGPGTRLTVL.

The chain employs TRBV4-2 and TRBJ1-1; D is undetermined. The ends were cut back, 1 base at V and 8 bases at J, with 14 bases in the middle. This CDR3 region has 14 residues. Germline V lookup: CDR1 LGHNA, CDR2 YNFKEQ. The CDR3 DNA follows: TGTGCCAGCAGCCAAGGGGTGGGGAGGGTAGAAGCTTTCTTT. Translating gives CASSQGVGRVEAFF.

The genes are TRBV27 and TRBJ1-5; TRBD1 might be the D (6 bases). Trimming took 2 bases from V and 3 from J, leaving 8 bases between them. Per germline, CDR1 MNHEY and CDR2 SMNVEV (reference sequence). The CDR3 is made up of 14 amino acids. The CDR3 reads CASSLRQVNQPQHF. As DNA, the CDR3 is TGTGCCAGCAGTTTACGACAGGTCAATCAGCCCCAGCATTTT.

Here the CDR3 reads CASQSSYEQYF. For the CDR3, the DNA is TGTGCCAGCCAGAGTTCCTACGAGCAGTACTTC. The V gene is TRBV2, the J gene TRBJ2-7; no clear D. The V end lost 8 bases, the J end lost 1 base, and 6 bases lay between the germline ends. This CDR3 has 11 amino acids. Germline CDR1 and CDR2: SNHLY and FYNNEI.

This chain connects TRBV28 to TRBJ1-3, with D perhaps matching TRBD1 (5 bases). Germline V gene data show CDR1 as MDHEN and CDR2 as SYDVKM. The CDR3 is 15 residues long. V was clipped by 4 bases and J by 0 bases, with 10 bases between them. CDR3 nucleotides: TGTGCCAGCAGTTCTCACGGGACCTCTGGAAACACCATATATTTT. It specifies CASSSHGTSGNTIYF.

The V gene is TRBV6-5, the J gene TRBJ2-2; weak D call: TRBD2 (6 bases). The CDR3 totals 16 residues. V lost 0 bases, J lost 4 bases, and 12 bases lay in between. Per germline, CDR1 MNHEY and CDR2 SVGAGI. DNA of the CDR3: TGTGCCAGCAGTTACTCGATTAGCGGCGCCACCGGGGAGCTGTTTTTT. Translated, it gives CASSYSISGATGELFF.

This clone has a handful of counts. The genes are TRBV7-9 and TRBJ2-1; perhaps TRBD2 as D (5 bases). With 5 bases removed from V and 7 bases from J, the gap between germline ends came to 12 bases. CDR3 length: 13 amino acids. Germline CDR1 reads SEHNR; CDR2 reads FQNEAQ (reference sequence). CDR3 in amino acids: CASSPPWENEQFF. The CDR3 nucleotides are TGTGCCAGCAGCCCTCCCTGGGAGAATGAGCAGTTCTTC.

The gene calls are TRBV6-6 and TRBJ1-2; tentatively, D is TRBD1 (6 bases). Germline V CDR1 and CDR2: MNHNY, SVGAGI (reference sequence). The CDR3 extends over 16 amino acids. With 0 bases removed from V and 1 base from J, the gap between germline ends came to 12 bases. CDR3 coding DNA: TGTGCCAGCAGTTACTCGGCGGGGGGCGGTAACTATGGCTACACCTTC. Its protein is CASSYSAGGGNYGYTF.

The chain is built from TRBV4-2 and TRBJ1-2; no reliable D call. In germline, CDR1 is LGHNA, CDR2 YNFKEQ. V was shortened by 10 bases and J by 6 bases, with 15 bases between the two germline ends. The CDR3 runs 12 residues. The CDR3 DNA follows: TGTGCCACGGAGGGAGGGTATAATGGCTACACCTTC. Its protein is CATEGGYNGYTF.

The chain carries TRBV28 and TRBJ1-2, with unresolved D. CDR1 and CDR2 from the germline V gene are MDHEN and SYDVKM. Trimming shortened V by 3 bases and J by 7 bases, and 9 bases separated the two germline ends. The CDR3 consists of 12 residues. CDR3 bases: TGTGCCAGCAGTTTCGAGAATGGTGGCTACACCTTC. Its protein product is CASSFENGGYTF.

This chain links TRBV7-9 with TRBJ2-1, with TRBD2 as a possible D gene (5 bases). CDR3 size: 12 residues. Between the trimmed V and J ends, which lost 7 bases and 12 bases, there was a span of 16 bases. Germline V gene data show CDR1 as SEHNR and CDR2 as FQNEAQ (reference sequence). As DNA, the CDR3 is TGTGCCAGCACCCTCGAGGGAACTTGGCAGTTCTTC. It specifies CASTLEGTWQFF.

This chain connects TRBV15 to TRBJ1-4; D might be TRBD1 (6 bases). V dropped 0 bases and J dropped 2 bases, with 16 bases sitting between them. The germline CDR1 and CDR2 sequences are LNHNV and YYDKDF (reference sequence). The CDR3 has 18 amino acids. The CDR3 coding sequence is TGTGCCACCAGCAGAGATCGGGACATCTTTGGGACTAATGAAAAACTGTTTTTT. The encoded protein is CATSRDRDIFGTNEKLFF. Together with reference TRBV15 and TRBJ1-4, the CDR3 gives the full variable domain: DAMVIQNPRYQVTQFGKPVTLSCSQTLNHNVMYWYQQKSSQAPKLLFHYYDKDFNNEADTPDNFQSRRPNTSFCFLDIRSPGLGDTAMYLCATSRDRDIFGTNEKLFFGSGTQLSVL.

The genes are TRBV19 and TRBJ2-4; no reliable D call. CDR1 and CDR2 from the germline V gene are LNHDA and SQIVND (reference sequence). The ends were cut back, 4 bases at V and 0 bases at J, with 7 bases in the middle. The CDR3 contains 14 residues. For the CDR3, the DNA is TGTGCCAGTAGTACCCAAGGAGCCAAAAACATTCAGTACTTC. Its protein product is CASSTQGAKNIQYF.

V gene TRBV20-1 combines with J gene TRBJ2-1; tentatively, D is TRBD1 (6 bases). The CDR3 sequence is 11 residues long. Trimming cost V 2 bases and J 10 bases, with 9 bases left between them. The germline V gene encodes CDR1 DFQATT and CDR2 SNEGSKA (reference sequence). The CDR3 loop reads CSARRQGEQFF. In DNA, the CDR3 is TGCAGTGCTAGACGCCAGGGGGAGCAGTTCTTC.

Regarding this clone: Other nucleotide sequences in the sample specify the same CDR3. The chain joins TRBV30 to TRBJ1-4; D unclear. Trimming stripped 0 bases from V and 8 bases from J, with 7 bases between. The V gene's germline CDR1 is GTSNPN and CDR2 SVGIG (reference sequence). The CDR3 consists of 12 residues. Here the CDR3 DNA reads TGTGCCTGGAGTGTACTTAGCGAAAAACTGTTTTTT. It encodes CAWSVLSEKLFF.

The chain carries TRBV9 and TRBJ2-2; D is possibly TRBD2 (6 bases). This CDR3 has 15 residues. Between the trimmed V and J ends, which lost 3 bases and 7 bases, there was a span of 16 bases. Germline CDR1 SGDLS, CDR2 YYNGEE. The DNA of the CDR3 is TGTGCCAGCAGCGATTGGAGGGAGGATGGCGGGGAGCTGTTTTTT. Translated, it gives CASSDWREDGGELFF.

The sample holds one count of this clone. J is TRBJ2-2 and V is TRBV7-2; D gene unclear. V was pared by 2 bases and J by 5 bases, with 6 bases between. CDR1 is SGHTA, CDR2 FQGNSA, per germline. This CDR3 comprises 13 residues. CDR3 in DNA: TGTGCCAGCAGCTTAAGCCAGACCGGGGAGCTGTTTTTT. Protein product: CASSLSQTGELFF.

The V gene is TRBV7-3, the J gene TRBJ2-3, with 7 bases matching TRBD1. J gave up 4 bases and V 5 bases, and 3 bases lay outside the gene matches. CDR1 is SGHTA, CDR2 FQGTGA, per germline. This CDR3 comprises 13 residues. The CDR3 coding sequence is TGTGCCAGCAGCGCGACAGGGTCAGATACGCAGTATTTT. It is translated as CASSATGSDTQYF.

The chain joins TRBV6-1 to TRBJ2-4, with TRBD2 matching over 8 bases. This CDR3 is built from 18 residues. The J segment lost 0 bases and the V segment lost 2 bases, leaving 9 bases of the junction unmatched. The germline gives CDR1 MNHNS, CDR2 SASEGT. The CDR3 sequence is CASSEPTPGGVAKNIQYF. Written as DNA, the CDR3 is TGTGCCAGCAGTGAACCGACGCCCGGGGGGGTAGCCAAAAACATTCAGTACTTC.

The V gene is TRBV4-3, the J gene TRBJ2-3, with D maybe TRBD2 (5 bases). Germline CDR1 LGHNA, CDR2 YSLEER. The CDR3 has 15 residues. V lost 3 bases, J lost 4 bases, and 14 bases lay in between. The CDR3 here is CASSQSTKAADTQYF. The CDR3 DNA follows: TGCGCCAGCAGCCAGTCTACAAAAGCGGCAGATACGCAGTATTTT.

The V and J genes are TRBV6-6 and TRBJ2-1, with 14 nucleotides matching TRBD2. From germline, CDR1 is MNHNY and CDR2 SVGAGI (reference sequence). CDR3 length: 15 residues. V lost 5 bases and J lost 6; bases outside the gene matches: 3. The CDR3 DNA reads as TGTGCCAGCAGTCCCGGGACTAGCGGGGGCAATGAGCAGTTCTTC. Encoded protein: CASSPGTSGGNEQFF.

This clone was seen a few times. CDR3 DNA sequence: TGCGCCAGCAGCCAAGTGCAGGGTGGGGGCACTGAAGCTTTCTTT. Amino acids: CASSQVQGGGTEAFF. The chain employs TRBV4-1 and TRBJ1-1; TRBD1 might be the D (5 bases). The V and J ends lost 1 base and 4 bases respectively, with 13 bases between them. This CDR3 has 15 residues. CDR1 and CDR2 (germline): MGHRA, YSYEKL.

The rearrangement uses TRBV30 and TRBJ2-7, with no clear D. V was clipped by 4 bases and J by 4 bases, with 11 bases between them. This CDR3 region has 12 residues. Germline values: CDR1 GTSNPN, CDR2 SVGIG (reference sequence). The CDR3 loop reads CAWNEGSYEQYF. CDR3 nucleotide sequence: TGTGCCTGGAACGAAGGCTCTTACGAGCAGTACTTC.

The chain links TRBV29-1 to TRBJ1-2; 9 bases line up with TRBD1. The CDR3 contains 11 residues. Germline loops: CDR1 SQVTM, CDR2 ANQGSEA. J lost 6 bases, V lost 6 bases, and 2 bases had no gene match. CDR3 sequence reads: CSVRQGDGYTF. CDR3 sequence (DNA): TGCAGCGTCAGACAGGGGGATGGCTACACCTTC.